These T cell receptor beta chains were read from a single sample in a study of CD8 T cells in ankylosing spondylitis. TCRdb fed the 5' RACE reads into MiXCR, producing one record per CDR3 protein. The sample shows a few hundred thousand distinct CDR3 sequences, 8% to 11% of them seen only once. The sequenced sample consisted of blood, either unsorted or a sorted T cell fraction (not recorded which). The receptors were sampled from a male donor with ankylosing spondylitis or in good health (not recorded which). Both conserved end residues are part of each CDR3. D genes are given only for firm matches. Size values are once, few and many counts, or a class for expanded clones, and some rows have none.

V	J	size	D	length	DNA	CDR3
TRBV20-1	TRBJ2-5	many	TRBD1	15	TGCAGTGCTCCCGATGGGGGACAGCCCAAAGTGACCCAGTACTTC	CSAPDGGQPKVTQYF
TRBV7-2	TRBJ1-3	many	NA	14	TGTGCCAGCAGCTTAGATCCCTCTGGAAACACCATATATTTT	CASSLDPSGNTIYF
TRBV29-1	TRBJ2-7	few	NA	12	TGCAGCGTTGAGCGGGACAACTACGAGCAGTACTTC	CSVERDNYEQYF
TRBV27	TRBJ1-6	many	NA	12	TGTGCCAGCAGCCCCCGCAATTCACCCCTCCACTTT	CASSPRNSPLHF
TRBV5-1	TRBJ2-3	many	NA	16	TGCGCCAGCAGCTTGCCACCGGATCATAACACAGATACGCAGTATTTT	CASSLPPDHNTDTQYF
TRBV7-9	TRBJ2-2	many	NA	14	TGTGCCAGCAGCTTATTTGGAGGGGCCGGGGAGCTGTTTTTT	CASSLFGGAGELFF
TRBV7-2	TRBJ2-3	many	NA	16	TGTGCCAGCAGCAAATTTCGGGGTTTTGGCACAGATACGCAGTATTTT	CASSKFRGFGTDTQYF
TRBV12-3/TRBV12-4	TRBJ2-1	many	TRBD1	15	TGTGCCAGCAGCGCCCGGGACAGGGCTAACAATGAGCAGTTCTTC	CASSARDRANNEQFF
TRBV20-1	TRBJ1-1	NA	TRBD1	13	TGCAGTGCTAGGGGACAGGGGCCCACTGAAGCTTTCTTT	CSARGQGPTEAFF
TRBV12-3/TRBV12-4	TRBJ1-1	many	TRBD1	14	TGTGCCAGCAGCTCACAGGGGAGGAACACTGAAGCTTTCTTT	CASSSQGRNTEAFF
TRBV12-3/TRBV12-4	TRBJ2-2	many	NA	16	TGTGCCAGCAGTTTAGCGGGGTTGCTGAACACCGGGGAGCTGTTTTTT	CASSLAGLLNTGELFF
TRBV12-3/TRBV12-4	TRBJ2-2	many	TRBD2	15	TGTGCCAGCAGGCGTACTAGCGTCGACACCGGGGAGCTGTTTTTT	CASRRTSVDTGELFF
TRBV5-1	TRBJ2-1	many	NA	14	TGCGCCAGCAGCTTGACAGGGAACTACAATGAGCAGTTCTTC	CASSLTGNYNEQFF
TRBV7-8	TRBJ2-3	many	NA	16	TGTGCCAGCGGGACGCGGACTACCACTAGCACAGATACGCAGTATTTT	CASGTRTTTSTDTQYF
TRBV5-6	TRBJ2-3	many	NA	15	TGTGCCAGCAGCCTCCGGGGGCGCGGCCTAGATACGCAGTATTTT	CASSLRGRGLDTQYF
TRBV28	TRBJ2-5	NA	NA	13	TGTGCCAGCAGTTTACTGGGGTTGGAGACCCAGTACTTC	CASSLLGLETQYF
TRBV9	TRBJ2-7	few	TRBD1	16	TGTGCCAGCAGCGTAGCTTTCGGGACAGGGACCGACCAGCAGTACTTC	CASSVAFGTGTDQQYF
TRBV15	TRBJ2-5	many	TRBD2	14	TGTGCCACCAGCAGAGCGACTAGCGGAGAGACCCAGTACTTC	CATSRATSGETQYF
TRBV29-1	TRBJ2-7	few	NA	12	TGCAGCACCACGGGGTTCGCGGACGAGCAGTACTTC	CSTTGFADEQYF
TRBV28	TRBJ2-7	many	TRBD1	12	TGTGCCAGCAGGGGACAGTCCTACGAGCAGTACTTC	CASRGQSYEQYF
TRBV29-1	TRBJ1-1	few	NA	14	TGCAGCGCTCAGACAGGTGGAGGGGACACTGAAGCTTTCTTT	CSAQTGGGDTEAFF
TRBV7-8	TRBJ2-1	NA	NA	16	TGTGCCAGCAGCCCCGTGGGGGCCCTCTCCTACAATGAGCAGTTCTTC	CASSPVGALSYNEQFF
TRBV20-1	TRBJ2-2	few	NA	12	TGCACCGGACAAATGAACACCGGGGAGCTGTTTTTT	CTGQMNTGELFF
TRBV20-1	TRBJ1-1	few	TRBD1	14	TGCAGTGCTAGGGGGACAGGGGGGCGGACTGAAGCTTTCTTT	CSARGTGGRTEAFF
TRBV12-3/TRBV12-4	TRBJ1-1	many	TRBD1	16	TGTGCCAGCGGACAGCTAGGGGGCGCTGGGGACACTGAAGCTTTCTTT	CASGQLGGAGDTEAFF
TRBV18	TRBJ2-2	NA	NA	15	TGTGCCAGCTCACCGGTTGCGGGGGCGGACGGGGAGCTGTTTTTT	CASSPVAGADGELFF
TRBV7-2	TRBJ2-1	many	NA	14	TGTGCCAGCAGCTTAGCGGGTCTGGACAATGAGCAGTTCTTC	CASSLAGLDNEQFF
TRBV20-1	TRBJ2-5	few	TRBD2	16	TGCAGTGCTAGAGACCCTAGCGGGGGGGCCTGGGAGACCCAGTACTTC	CSARDPSGGAWETQYF
TRBV2	TRBJ2-3	many	TRBD2	15	TGTGCCAGCATCGGACTAGCGGGGGGGGGCGGTACGCAGTATTTT	CASIGLAGGGGTQYF
TRBV20-1	TRBJ1-1	NA	NA	15	TGCAGTGCTAGAGATCCCCAGGGATCGAACACTGAAGCTTTCTTT	CSARDPQGSNTEAFF
TRBV3-1	TRBJ2-5	few	TRBD2	17	TGTGCCAGCAGCCAAGAGCCTAGCGGGGGGGGACAAGAGACCCAGTACTTC	CASSQEPSGGGQETQYF
TRBV2	TRBJ1-4	many	NA	13	TGTGCCAGCAGTGACGGACAAGATGAAAAACTGTTTTTT	CASSDGQDEKLFF
TRBV7-2	TRBJ1-5	many	NA	14	TGTGCCAGCAGTTTAGGCGGAGGCAATCAGCCCCAGCATTTT	CASSLGGGNQPQHF
TRBV7-9	TRBJ2-6	NA	NA	15	TGTGCCAGCAGCTTATCAGGGTACGGGGCCAACGTCCTGACTTTC	CASSLSGYGANVLTF
TRBV12-3/TRBV12-4	TRBJ2-1	NA	TRBD2	16	TGTGCCAGCAGTTTAGGGCGGGGGGGAGCCTACAATGAGCAGTTCTTC	CASSLGRGGAYNEQFF
TRBV20-1	TRBJ1-5	many	NA	12	TGCAGTGCTCTGGACAGCAGTCAGCCCCAGCATTTT	CSALDSSQPQHF
TRBV12-3/TRBV12-4	TRBJ1-1	NA	NA	13	TGTGCCAGCGGATTTCAGGGGAACACTGAAGCTTTCTTT	CASGFQGNTEAFF
TRBV2	TRBJ2-1	many	NA	11	TGTGCCAGCGGGGGTAAGCTTGAGCAGTTCTTC	CASGGKLEQFF
TRBV28	TRBJ2-1	many	TRBD2	18	TGTGCCAGCCCTCCGTCGAGTCTCACTAGCGGGGGTCAGAGTGAGCAGTTCTTC	CASPPSSLTSGGQSEQFF
TRBV5-5	TRBJ1-5	NA	NA	14	TGTGCCAGCGGCTTGGACCGAAACAATCAGCCCCAGCATTTT	CASGLDRNNQPQHF
TRBV5-1	TRBJ2-3	few	TRBD1	15	TGCGCCAGCAGCTTCGGGACAGGGATTACAGATACGCAGTATTTT	CASSFGTGITDTQYF
TRBV15	TRBJ1-5	many	NA	14	TGTGCCACCAGCGGCACAGGGTCTCGTCAGCCCCAGCATTTT	CATSGTGSRQPQHF
TRBV27	TRBJ2-5	many	TRBD2	15	TGTGCCAGCAGTCTTTCGGGAGGAAGTAGGGAGACCCAGTACTTC	CASSLSGGSRETQYF
TRBV7-2	TRBJ2-7	few	NA	15	TGTGCCAGCAGCAGTTCCGGGAAAAACGCCTACGAGCAGTACTTC	CASSSSGKNAYEQYF
TRBV9	TRBJ2-2	many	NA	14	TGTGCCAGCAGCGTCCAGACGAACACCGGGGAGCTGTTTTTT	CASSVQTNTGELFF
TRBV20-1	TRBJ2-3	many	NA	14	TGCAGTGCTTCTAACACAGGAAGCACAGATACGCAGTATTTT	CSASNTGSTDTQYF
TRBV12-3/TRBV12-4	TRBJ2-1	many	NA	13	TGTGCCAGCAGTCCGGACGGGCACAATGAGCAGTTCTTC	CASSPDGHNEQFF
TRBV12-3/TRBV12-4	TRBJ1-5	many	NA	15	TGTGCCAGCAGTCTTACAGGGACCTTCAATCAGCCCCAGCATTTT	CASSLTGTFNQPQHF
TRBV12-3/TRBV12-4	TRBJ2-2	many	TRBD2	16	TGTGCCAGCAGCCAGGCTAGCGGGGCGAACACCGGGGAGCTGTTTTTT	CASSQASGANTGELFF
TRBV5-1	TRBJ1-2	many	NA	14	TGCGCCAGCAGCTTGGAGCAGGGGAGCTATGGCTACACCTTC	CASSLEQGSYGYTF
TRBV7-2	TRBJ1-5	few	NA	15	TGTGCCAGCAGCTTGGACGGACGGACCAATCAGCCCCAGCATTTT	CASSLDGRTNQPQHF
TRBV11-1	TRBJ2-3	many	TRBD1	20	TGTGCCAGCAGCCTCCGACAGGGGGTATCCCATCTTACCAACACAGATACGCAGTATTTT	CASSLRQGVSHLTNTDTQYF
TRBV9	TRBJ2-1	NA	NA	15	TGTGCCAGCAGCGGTCAGGGGCTTTACCACAATGAGCAGTTCTTC	CASSGQGLYHNEQFF
TRBV3-1	TRBJ2-7	many	TRBD2	15	TGTGCCAGCAGCCAAGGGAGAACTAGCGGCTACGAGCAGTACTTC	CASSQGRTSGYEQYF
TRBV12-3/TRBV12-4	TRBJ2-7	NA	NA	13	TGTGCCAGCTTAAATCCCATCTCCTACGAGCAGTACTTC	CASLNPISYEQYF
TRBV7-2	TRBJ2-3	many	TRBD2	16	TGTGCCAGCAGCCGACCTGCCGCGGGGGACACAGATACGCAGTATTTT	CASSRPAAGDTDTQYF
TRBV5-1	TRBJ1-1	many	NA	16	TGCGCCAGCAGCTTGGCGGGTCGGGGAGTGAACACTGAAGCTTTCTTT	CASSLAGRGVNTEAFF
TRBV6-5	TRBJ2-3	many	NA	15	TGTGCCAGCAGTTACGTGGCGGGGGCACCGGATACGCAGTATTTT	CASSYVAGAPDTQYF
TRBV20-1	TRBJ2-5	many	TRBD2	16	TGCAGTGCTAGAGGCCCTAGCGGGGGATCATTAGAGACCCAGTACTTC	CSARGPSGGSLETQYF
TRBV6-2/TRBV6-3	TRBJ2-6	many	NA	15	TGTGCCAGCAGTTCCAGGGCGGCTGGGGCCAACGTCCTGACTTTC	CASSSRAAGANVLTF